The 23 T cell receptor beta chains given below trace back to one sample, sequenced in a study of blood T cell repertoires in COVID-19. The repertoire was sequenced with immunoSEQ multiplex PCR; TCRdb's copy has only in-frame clones and lacks some. The sample lists some 230,000 clones; about 80% were seen once. The sequenced material came from peripheral blood. The source is a woman aged 55-70 years with acute or convalescent COVID-19.

In DNA form, the CDR3 reads TGCGCCAGCAGCCAAGATGTCAGCGGGGGGGTTTTATGGGAGACCCAGTACTTC. It translates to CASSQDVSGGVLWETQYF. V and J are TRBV4-1 and TRBJ2-5, with 10 bases identical to TRBD2. This CDR3 contains 18 residues. Trimming cost V 0 bases and J 5 bases; bases outside gene matches: 12. CDR1 is MGHRA, CDR2 YSYEKL, per germline.

The chain carries TRBV29-1 and TRBJ1-2; 12 bases fit TRBD1. Germline V lookup: CDR1 SQVTM, CDR2 ANQGSEA. The CDR3 totals 14 residues. V dropped 6 bases and J dropped 2; count of bases not matched to a gene: 4. This chain's CDR3 is CSVLGQGANYGYTF. Written as DNA, the CDR3 is TGCAGCGTGCTGGGACAGGGGGCCAACTATGGCTACACCTTC.

The V gene is TRBV9, the J gene TRBJ2-5, with 9 nucleotides matching TRBD1. The length of the CDR3 is 15 residues. V shed 0 bases, J shed 4 bases, and the junction held 4 bases outside the gene matches. Germline CDR1 SGDLS, CDR2 YYNGEE. The CDR3, as DNA: TGTGCCAGCAGCGTAGGGGGACAGGGAATAGAGACCCAGTACTTC. Translation: CASSVGGQGIETQYF.

This rearrangement joins TRBV5-4 to TRBJ1-2; tentative D call: TRBD1 (6 bases). Per the germline V gene, CDR1 is SGHNT and CDR2 is YYREEE (reference sequence). Trimming cost V 0 bases and J 8 bases, with 11 bases left between them. The CDR3 covers 13 residues. The DNA of the CDR3 is TGTGCCAGCAGCTTGGACAGGGTACGCGGCTACACCTTC. This codes for CASSLDRVRGYTF. Variable domain in full (rest from reference TRBV5-4 and TRBJ1-2): ETGVTQSPTHLIKTRGQQVTLRCSSQSGHNTVSWYQQALGQGPQFIFQYYREEENGRGNFPPRFSGLQFPNYSSELNVNALELDDSALYLCASSLDRVRGYTFGSGTRLTVV.

The chain combines TRBV5-6 with TRBJ1-5; 9 bases agree with TRBD1. Germline V gene lookup returns CDR1 SGHDT and CDR2 YYEEEE. CDR3 length equals 16 residues. The V segment lost 2 bases and the J segment 9 bases; nucleotides outside the gene matches: 12. CDR3 nucleotide sequence: TGTGCCAGCAGCTTAGGAGGGACAGGGATGGTTGGGCCCCAGCATTTT. Amino acids: CASSLGGTGMVGPQHF.

V is TRBV12-3 or TRBV12-4 and J is TRBJ1-2; 9 nucleotides align to TRBD1. V shed 6 bases and J 7 bases; nucleotides not matched to a gene: 3. CDR3 size: 12 residues. The CDR3 DNA sequence: TGTGCCAGCAGGGGGACAGGGTTTGGCTACACCTTC. It translates to CASRGTGFGYTF.

This sequence joins TRBV10-3 and TRBJ2-5; TRBD1 aligns across 8 bases. This CDR3 has 15 residues. V lost 0 bases and J lost 5; bases outside the gene matches: 5. Per germline, CDR1 ENHRY and CDR2 SYGVKD. DNA for the CDR3: TGTGCCATCAGTGAGTCGCCAGGGGGCCAGGAGACCCAGTACTTC. Translated, it gives CAISESPGGQETQYF.

The chain carries TRBV12-3 or TRBV12-4 and TRBJ1-2, with 9 bases that match TRBD1. The J segment lost 5 bases and the V segment lost 5 bases, leaving 3 bases of the junction unmatched. The CDR3 is 13 amino acids. The CDR3 is CASSMTGGYGYTF. CDR3 DNA sequence: TGTGCCAGCAGTATGACAGGGGGGTATGGCTACACCTTC.

This clone appeared once. The chain carries TRBV6-5 and TRBJ1-3; TRBD1 is a possible D gene (6 bases). There are 15 residues in the CDR3. The V end lost 6 bases, the J end lost 4 bases, and 16 bases lay between the germline ends. Germline values: CDR1 MNHEY, CDR2 SVGAGI. Written as DNA, the CDR3 is TGTGCCAGCAGAACAGGGTTAGCCGGAGGAAACACCATATATTTT. Translation: CASRTGLAGGNTIYF.

The chain is built from TRBV9 and TRBJ1-1, with a possible D match to TRBD1 (5 bases). With 0 bases removed from V and 1 base from J, the gap between germline ends came to 10 bases. The CDR3 totals 15 residues. In germline, CDR1 is SGDLS, CDR2 YYNGEE. The chain's CDR3 is CASSVGVTANTEAFF. The CDR3 coding sequence is TGTGCCAGCAGCGTAGGTGTGACAGCGAACACTGAAGCTTTCTTT.

The chain uses TRBV4-2 and TRBJ1-4; 8 bases match TRBD1. Trimming at V came to 4 bases and at J to 0 bases, leaving 4 bases not matched to a gene. CDR1 is LGHNA, CDR2 YNFKEQ, per germline. The CDR3 totals 16 residues. The CDR3 loop is CASSLGQGTTNEKLFF. CDR3 in DNA: TGTGCCAGCAGCCTAGGACAGGGAACAACTAATGAAAAACTGTTTTTT.

V is TRBV30 and J is TRBJ2-5, with 7 bases identical to TRBD1. This CDR3 is built from 15 residues. J lost 5 bases, V lost 2 bases, and 11 bases had no gene match. Looked up from germline, CDR1 is GTSNPN and CDR2 is SVGIG (reference sequence). The CDR3 here is CAWSQGQVPSETQYF. The CDR3 bases are TGTGCCTGGAGTCAAGGACAGGTACCTTCGGAGACCCAGTACTTC. The full variable domain, rest sourced from reference TRBV30 and TRBJ2-5, is SQTIHQWPATLVQPVGSPLSLECTVEGTSNPNLYWYRQAAGRGLQLLFYSVGIGQISSEVPQNLSASRPQDRQFILSSKKLLLSDSGFYLCAWSQGQVPSETQYFGPGTRLLVL.

For this clone: This same CDR3 is encoded by further DNA sequences in the sample. Here the CDR3 reads CAWSVRGSEAFF. The DNA of the CDR3 is TGTGCCTGGAGTGTCAGAGGCAGTGAAGCTTTCTTT. J is TRBJ1-1 and V is TRBV30, with D hard to call. Germline V gene data show CDR1 as GTSNPN and CDR2 as SVGIG (reference sequence). This CDR3 has 12 amino acids. Trimming stripped 0 bases from V and 7 bases from J, with 9 bases between.

Points on this clone: The junction and the germline gene differ at one end; a read error may be behind it. The chain combines TRBV7-8 with TRBJ2-2, with D uncertain. Germline assignment: CDR1 SGHVS and CDR2 FQNEAQ. The CDR3 runs to 13 residues. CDR3 protein: CASSPANTGELFF. CDR3 sequence (DNA): TGTGCCAGCAGTCCCGCGAATACCGGGGAGCTGTTTTTT.

This chain links TRBV10-2 with TRBJ1-6, with TRBD1 matching 9 bases. In germline, CDR1 is WSHSY, CDR2 SAAADI. V was pared by 7 bases and J by 5 bases, with 6 bases of the junction left unmatched. This CDR3 is 15 amino acids long. The CDR3 coding sequence is TGCGCCAGCACCGGGGGACAGGGCAATAATTCACCCCTCCACTTT. It is translated as CASTGGQGNNSPLHF.

The gene calls are TRBV29-1 and TRBJ1-4; D remains ambiguous. The germline V gene has CDR1 SQVTM and CDR2 ANQGSEA. The CDR3 totals 11 residues. V was cut by 6 bases and J by 5 bases, with 7 bases left in between. The CDR3 reads CSVRENEKLFF. CDR3 coding DNA: TGCAGCGTGCGGGAAAATGAAAAACTGTTTTTT.

This clone has only a few counts. The chain uses TRBV5-4 and TRBJ2-7, with D possibly matching TRBD2 (6 bases). Trimming left V 1 base short and J 5 bases short, with 13 bases between. The germline V gene encodes CDR1 SGHNT and CDR2 YYREEE (reference sequence). CDR3 length equals 14 residues. In nucleotides, the CDR3 is TGTGCCAGCAGCTTGCGGCGGGGCGGGCACGAGCAGTACTTC. This gives the protein CASSLRRGGHEQYF.

V and J are TRBV5-1 and TRBJ1-1, with a weak D call TRBD1 (5 bases). Trimming left V 0 bases short and J 4 bases short, with 10 bases between. The germline gives CDR1 SGHRS, CDR2 YFSETQ. The CDR3 is 14 amino acids. CDR3 sequence: CASSLAPRATEAFF. DNA of the CDR3: TGCGCCAGCAGCTTGGCCCCCAGGGCCACTGAAGCTTTCTTT.

This clone occurred once. The V and J genes are TRBV6-6 and TRBJ1-4; 7 positions agree with TRBD1. Unmatched junction bases numbered 9, after V lost 6 bases and J lost 5 bases. The V gene's germline CDR1 is MNHNY and CDR2 SVGAGI (reference sequence). The CDR3 is made up of 15 amino acids. CDR3 region: CASSPRQGTNEKLFF. The CDR3 DNA reads as TGTGCCAGCAGCCCCAGACAGGGAACAAATGAAAAACTGTTTTTT.

Written as DNA, the CDR3 is TGTGCCAGCAGTTACCCTGGGACAGCTGGAAACACCATATATTTT. This sequence encodes CASSYPGTAGNTIYF. The chain employs TRBV6-6 and TRBJ1-3, with 7 bases aligning to TRBD1. The CDR3 covers 15 residues. Trimming cost V 2 bases and J 2 bases; bases outside gene matches: 3. Germline CDR1 MNHNY, CDR2 SVGAGI (reference sequence).

V and J are TRBV2 and TRBJ2-3, with D possibly being TRBD1 (6 bases). The CDR3 is 14 residues long. Trimming took off 8 bases at V and 5 bases at J, with 17 bases between the two ends. Looked up from germline, CDR1 is SNHLY and CDR2 is FYNNEI. CDR3 in amino acids: CASRMGQREDTQYF. The CDR3 nucleotides are TGTGCCAGCCGTATGGGACAAAGGGAAGATACGCAGTATTTT.

The chain employs TRBV5-6 and TRBJ1-4; D gene uncertain. Trimming cost V 2 bases and J 2 bases, with 10 bases left between them. The CDR3 extends over 15 amino acids. Germline CDR1 is SGHDT and CDR2 is YYEEEE. As DNA, the CDR3 is TGTGCCAGCAGCTTCCGGGAATGGACTAATGAAAAACTGTTTTTT. Translated: CASSFREWTNEKLFF.

The chain recombines TRBV4-2 with TRBJ1-5; possible D gene TRBD1, 5 bases. The length of the CDR3 is 17 residues. The V gene lost 0 bases and the J gene lost 7 bases, with 19 bases spanning the gap. Germline CDR1 LGHNA, CDR2 YNFKEQ. CDR3 amino acids: CASSQEMGRYSGQPQHF. CDR3 sequence (DNA): TGTGCCAGCAGCCAAGAGATGGGGCGCTATAGCGGGCAGCCCCAGCATTTT.